This TCR beta chain was observed in a study of breast tumors, draining lymph nodes, adjacent tissues. Samples came from axillary lymph nodes draining the breast cancer. At least ten counts were recorded for this clonotype. MiXCR, applied by TCRdb to the multiplex PCR reads, yields one record per CDR3 protein. The table has over 70,000 distinct CDR3 sequences, roughly 29% seen once. The CDR3 sequence is 14 residues long. Germline V gene lookup returns CDR1 SGHRS and CDR2 YFSETQ. V gave up 1 base and J gave up 6 bases, with 14 bases separating them. Input material: axillary lymph node tissue. This chain joins TRBV5-1 and TRBJ2-7; unclear D gene. This TCR came from a female donor with breast cancer. Some clones in this sample may be carry-over from other donors' samples. This chain's CDR3 is CASSLTPGSPEQYF. CDR3 in DNA: TGCGCCAGCAGCTTGACGCCAGGATCCCCCGAGCAGTACTTC.